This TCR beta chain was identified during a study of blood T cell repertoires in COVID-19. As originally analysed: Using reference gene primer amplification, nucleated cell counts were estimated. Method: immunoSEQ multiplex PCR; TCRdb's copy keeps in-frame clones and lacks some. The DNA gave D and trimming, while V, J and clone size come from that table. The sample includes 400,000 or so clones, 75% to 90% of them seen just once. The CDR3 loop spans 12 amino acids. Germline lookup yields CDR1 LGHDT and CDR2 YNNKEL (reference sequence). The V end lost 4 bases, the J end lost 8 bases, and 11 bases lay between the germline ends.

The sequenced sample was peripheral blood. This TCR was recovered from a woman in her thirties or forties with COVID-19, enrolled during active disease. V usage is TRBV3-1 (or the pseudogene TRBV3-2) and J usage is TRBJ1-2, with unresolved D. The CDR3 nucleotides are TGTGCCAGCAGCCCACCTGGGAGGGGCTACACCTTC. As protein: CASSPPGRGYTF.